The 19 T cell receptor beta chains presented below share a single source sample, sequenced in a study of blood T cell repertoires in COVID-19 (TCRdb year 2020). Receptor libraries were prepared by the immunoSEQ multiplex PCR assay. Imported from immuneACCESS, the table was reduced by TCRdb to in-frame sequences with V and J called. These copies leave out some clones; in studies compared against another copy, an unresolved V gene accounts for under half, and the cause of the remainder is not known. The table for this sample lists around 250,000 clones; 90% of them were counted only once. The top ten hold over 0.75% of the sample. The specimen sequenced was PBMCs or T cells enriched from blood (not recorded which). The receptors stem from a man aged 45-65 years who had been exposed to COVID-19.

The J gene is TRBJ1-2, the V gene TRBV29-1; no clear D gene. The CDR3 runs 11 residues. CDR1 and CDR2 from the germline V gene are SQVTM and ANQGSEA. V lost 3 bases and J 5 bases, leaving 7 bases between the germline ends. The CDR3 here is CSVDTGYGYTF. The CDR3, as DNA: TGCAGCGTTGACACCGGGTATGGCTACACCTTC.

The chain carries TRBV28 and TRBJ1-2, with D hard to call. CDR1 and CDR2 from the germline V gene are MDHEN and SYDVKM. This CDR3 has 11 amino acids. Deletions cut 5 bases from V and 7 bases from J, with 8 bases between. The CDR3 region is CASSRSGGYTF. The CDR3 DNA follows: TGTGCCAGCAGTCGGTCGGGTGGCTACACCTTC.

The chain uses TRBV27 and TRBJ2-3, with no clear D. V was trimmed by 2 bases and J by 2 bases, leaving 11 bases between them. Germline V lookup: CDR1 MNHEY, CDR2 SMNVEV (reference sequence). CDR3 length equals 15 residues. The CDR3 region has the DNA TGTGCCAGCAGTTTAATGGTTGCTACCACAGATACGCAGTATTTT. The encoded protein is CASSLMVATTDTQYF.

The J gene is TRBJ2-6, the V gene TRBV10-3; D is perhaps TRBD1 (6 bases). CDR1 is ENHRY and CDR2 is SYGVKD in the germline V gene. The CDR3 spans 16 residues. The V end lost 4 bases, the J end lost 2 bases, and 12 bases lay between the germline ends. CDR3 in DNA: TGTGCCATCAGTGGTGGGACACTTGCTGGGGCCAACGTCCTGACTTTC. Its translation is CAISGGTLAGANVLTF.

The chain uses TRBV9 and TRBJ1-5; D possibly corresponds to TRBD1 (5 bases). The CDR3 has 13 amino acids. CDR1 is SGDLS, CDR2 YYNGEE, per germline. Trimming cost V 0 bases and J 7 bases, with 8 bases left between them. The CDR3 bases are TGTGCCAGCAGCGTAGAGGGGCGGCAGCCCCAGCATTTT. This codes for CASSVEGRQPQHF.

The CDR3 here is CASSSGVNTEAFF. CDR3 nucleotides: TGTGCCAGCAGTTCAGGGGTTAACACTGAAGCTTTCTTT. The genes are TRBV6-5 and TRBJ1-1, with D perhaps matching TRBD1 (6 bases). The ends were cut back, 4 bases at V and 2 bases at J, with 8 bases in the middle. The CDR3 sequence is 13 residues long. Germline CDR1 and CDR2: MNHEY and SVGAGI.

For the CDR3, the DNA is TGTGCCAGCAGCCACCTCGGACTAGCACCGCACAATGAGCAGTTCTTC. Its protein is CASSHLGLAPHNEQFF. This chain connects TRBV14 to TRBJ2-1; 8 bases line up with TRBD2. The trim removed 3 bases at V and 5 bases at J, leaving 9 bases unmatched. The CDR3 is 16 residues long. The germline V gene has CDR1 SGHDN and CDR2 FVKESK. The full variable domain, rest sourced from reference TRBV14 and TRBJ2-1, is EAGVTQFPSHSVIEKGQTVTLRCDPISGHDNLYWYRRVMGKEIKFLLHFVKESKQDESGMPNNRFLAERTGGTYSTLKVQPAELEDSGVYFCASSHLGLAPHNEQFFGPGTRLTVL.

The rearrangement uses TRBV5-1 and TRBJ1-2, with D uncertain. Trimming pared 5 bases from V and 0 bases from J, leaving 20 bases between. Germline lookup yields CDR1 SGHRS and CDR2 YFSETQ. This CDR3 is built from 17 residues. CDR3 bases: TGCGCCAGCAGGCGAGGGTACGGACGCCAAGCTAACTATGGCTACACCTTC. It specifies CASRRGYGRQANYGYTF.

This chain links TRBV7-9 with TRBJ1-6; 7 positions match TRBD1. Germline-derived CDR1 and CDR2 are SEHNR and FQNEAQ (reference sequence). CDR3 length: 18 amino acids. The V gene end was trimmed by 1 base and the J gene end by 1 base; junction bases not matched to a gene: 7. The CDR3 DNA sequence: TGTGCCAGCAGCTTAGTGACAGGGTATTTGTCCTATAATTCACCCCTCCACTTT. Protein: CASSLVTGYLSYNSPLHF.

The gene calls are TRBV19 and TRBJ1-5, with 12 bases lining up with TRBD1. The V gene's germline CDR1 is LNHDA and CDR2 SQIVND (reference sequence). With V trimmed by 2 bases and J by 4 bases, 3 bases remained unmatched. This CDR3 contains 16 residues. The DNA of the CDR3 is TGTGCCAGTAGTATACCGGGACAGGGGGCGAATCAGCCCCAGCATTTT. This codes for CASSIPGQGANQPQHF.

The chain joins TRBV9 to TRBJ1-3; 10 nucleotides line up with TRBD1. Germline CDR1 SGDLS, CDR2 YYNGEE. This CDR3 has 16 amino acids. The ends lost 5 bases at V and 2 bases at J; junction bases unmatched: 7. The DNA for the CDR3 is TGTGCCAGCAGTAGGGACAGGGGTAACACTGGAAACACCATATATTTT. Protein sequence: CASSRDRGNTGNTIYF.

This clone was recorded only once. This chain uses TRBV19 with TRBJ2-5, with 7 bases aligning to TRBD1. With 8 bases clipped from V and 6 bases from J, the junction kept 12 bases outside the gene matches. Germline assignment: CDR1 LNHDA and CDR2 SQIVND (reference sequence). The CDR3 covers 14 residues. The CDR3 region is CASGAQGSLQTQYF. The DNA for the CDR3 is TGTGCCAGTGGAGCACAGGGGAGTCTGCAGACCCAGTACTTC.

The chain links TRBV5-6 to TRBJ2-7; TRBD1 matches 7 bases. There are 13 residues in the CDR3. Germline V gene data show CDR1 as SGHDT and CDR2 as YYEEEE. V lost 2 bases, J lost 7 bases, and 6 bases stayed unmatched. CDR3 protein: CASSFMVQGEQYV. CDR3 nucleotides: TGTGCCAGCAGCTTCATGGTACAGGGGGAGCAGTACGTC.

The chain combines TRBV5-5 with TRBJ2-5; D ambiguous. Trimming pared 0 bases from V and 4 bases from J, leaving 7 bases between. This CDR3 has 13 residues. Germline V lookup: CDR1 SGHKS, CDR2 YYEKEE (reference sequence). CDR3: CASSLVPRETQYF. DNA for the CDR3: TGTGCCAGCAGCTTGGTGCCTAGAGAGACCCAGTACTTC.

In this sample, this clone turned up a few times. The chain uses TRBV15 and TRBJ2-1; the D gene is possibly TRBD2 (6 bases). There are 13 residues in the CDR3. V lost 0 bases to trimming and J lost 9 bases, with 9 bases between them. Germline CDR1 is LNHNV and CDR2 is YYDKDF (reference sequence). The CDR3 is CATSRERRGEQFF. The CDR3 bases are TGTGCCACCAGCAGAGAAAGGAGGGGTGAGCAGTTCTTC.

The chain combines TRBV12-3 or TRBV12-4 with TRBJ1-2; weak D call: TRBD1 (6 bases). The CDR3 extends over 13 amino acids. The V end lost 2 bases, the J end lost 4 bases, and 8 bases lay between the germline ends. CDR3 region: CASSLQGSYGYTF. Written as DNA, the CDR3 is TGTGCCAGCAGTTTACAGGGGTCCTATGGCTACACCTTC.

This chain joins TRBV28 and TRBJ2-7; 13 positions agree with TRBD2. With 9 bases clipped from V and 6 bases from J, the junction kept 8 bases outside the gene matches. The CDR3 totals 14 residues. CDR1 and CDR2 (germline): MDHEN, SYDVKM. The CDR3 spells CASGLAGVQSEQYV. For the CDR3, the DNA is TGTGCCAGTGGACTAGCGGGAGTTCAGTCCGAGCAGTACGTC.

Comment on this clone: Because the CDR3 is missing its conserved closing phenylalanine or tryptophan, this is likely a read error. The DNA is omitted, as the CDR3 cannot be located on it reliably, and the CDR3 follows TCRdb's listing. This rearrangement joins TRBV3-1 (or the pseudogene TRBV3-2) to TRBJ2-7; the DNA was not compared with TRBD1, the D call given in the table. The CDR3 extends over 10 residues, inclusive of both ends. Looked up from germline, CDR1 is LGHDT and CDR2 is YNNKEL (reference sequence). The CDR3 loop is CASSQERHLL.

V usage is TRBV19 and J usage is TRBJ2-1; the D gene is possibly TRBD2 (6 bases). CDR1 LNHDA and CDR2 SQIVND come from the germline V gene (reference sequence). The CDR3 is 13 residues long. Trimming left V 3 bases short and J 8 bases short, with 11 bases between. CDR3 sequence reads: CASSIVSGDEQFF. The CDR3, as DNA: TGTGCCAGTAGTATCGTGTCGGGGGATGAGCAGTTCTTC.